This paragraph covers one T cell receptor beta chain sequence. In this sample, this clonotype turned up a few times. Its antigen specificity is not known. Within one base of it there is no much larger clone, and no base qualities were kept. This record comes from a study of T-cell memory formation after mild COVID-19 (dated by TCRdb to the early 2020s). A note on the overall study: Most TCR sequence clusters were specific to one of the two donors. Two young, previously healthy adult volunteers, one female and one male, were included in the cohort. Longitudinal TCRalpha and TCRbeta repertoire sequencing tracked T-cell clones expanding and contracting after mild COVID-19 in two donors.

Ficoll-Paque density gradient centrifugation was used to isolate PBMCs. The CDR3 numbers 13 residues from cysteine through phenylalanine. The read is trimmed to its CDR3 DNA, 39 bases read in frame from base 1. The germline V gene encodes CDR1 LNHDA and CDR2 SQIVND (reference sequence). Cut back by 5 bases and 2 bases, the V and J ends lie 10 bases apart. These reads were obtained on an Illumina NovaSeq 6000. cDNA libraries for TCRalpha and TCRbeta were prepared by 5'RACE using constant-segment primers, with sample barcodes and unique molecular identifiers added. RNA was extracted from every sample with Trizol reagent. Amplification of the libraries took two PCR steps, and the second step added a second sample barcode plus Illumina TruSeq adapters. Libraries were sequenced on an Illumina NovaSeq with 2 x 150 bp paired-end reads. Under the source paper's analysis protocol: The reads were demultiplexed and collapsed into UMI-guided consensus sequences using migec v1.2.7. Using mixcr v2.1.11, UMI consensuses were aligned to TRA and TRB V and J templates and then assembled into clonotypes. Clonotypes were classified as expanded or contracted when called significant by both edgeR and NoisET, with noise models trained on biological replicates. edgeR calls used a false discovery rate-adjusted p below 0.01 and a log2 fold-change threshold of 1. As an exploratory analysis of dynamics, max-normalized trajectories of the 1000 most abundant clonotypes were examined with PCA combined with hierarchical clustering. Each responding clone was given a CD4 or CD8 phenotype based on the CD4+ and CD8+ repertoires, which had been sequenced separately. TCRdb trimmed public reads at Q25 via fastp, called clones via MiXCR and kept in-frame beta chains. Rows matching on CDR3 protein sequence are summarized as one entry with the most common DNA and genes. TCRdb, not the authors, supplied the V and J calls. The sample data list some 97,000 distinct CDR3 sequences, and 11% of these were observed just once. The top ten clonotypes cover 40% of the sample.

Here is what the overall study found, with its caveats: Clones that contracted from day 15 to 85 showed balanced CD4/CD8 phenotypes, whereas a second wave of clones that expanded from day 15 to 37 leaned towards CD4+. SARS-CoV-2 specificity was not confirmed for the second-wave clones peaking on day 37. Contracting CD4+ clones were found mainly in CM and EM memory subsets, while CD8+ clones were enriched in EMRA. The study covered only a couple of mild cases, and larger cohorts including severe cases with pre-infection samples were considered necessary. Some responding clones were detected in pre-infection memory, which suggested that pre-existing cross-reactive memory T cells had joined the SARS-CoV-2 response.

The chain couples TRBV19 to TRBJ2-7; the D gene assignment is ambiguous. This clonotype was sampled from a man aged 18 to 30 who had mild COVID-19 (a few samples of this study predate the infection). The sample titles of this study are shuffled in the database, so cell type and time point are left out; the donor was told from shared clones. The sample was PBMCs or a T cell subset sorted from them (not recorded which). The DNA sequence is given as TGTGCCAGTAGTCCTAGTGGGGCCTACGAGCAGTACTTC. Its protein is CASSPSGAYEQYF. The reference TRBV19 and TRBJ2-7 proteins fill in what lies around the CDR3, so the full variable domain reads DGGITQSPKYLFRKEGQNVTLSCEQNLNHDAMYWYRQDPGQGLRLIYYSQIVNDFQKGDIAEGYSVSREKKESFPLTVTSAQKNPTAFYLCASSPSGAYEQYFGPGTRLTVT.